The 19 T cell receptor beta chains below all came from one sample that was sequenced in a study of CD8 T cells in Susac syndrome. Reverse transcription used roughly 0.5 to 1 ug RNA and random hexamers. TCRdb re-analysed the immunoSEQ multiplex PCR reads in MiXCR, keeping a single row per CDR3 protein. The sample yields around 140,000 distinct CDR3 sequences, roughly 80% seen once. Specimen: CD8+ T cells from PBMCs. All receptors derive from a human donor with multiple sclerosis.

The rearrangement uses TRBV7-8 and TRBJ2-5, with 7 bases lining up with TRBD2. Germline CDR1 and CDR2: SGHVS and FQNEAQ. V shed 5 bases, J shed 4 bases, and the junction held 7 bases outside the gene matches. The CDR3 contains 14 residues. The CDR3 bases are TGTGCCAGCAGCGGACTGGGGGAGGGAGAGACCCAGTACTTC. Protein: CASSGLGEGETQYF. Filled out from reference TRBV7-8 and TRBJ2-5, the complete variable domain reads GAGVSQSPRYKVAKRGQDVALRCDPISGHVSLFWYQQALGQGPEFLTYFQNEAQLDKSGLPSDRFFAERPEGSVSTLKIQRTQQEDSAVYLCASSGLGEGETQYFGPGTRLLVL.

The J gene is TRBJ1-2, the V gene TRBV19; TRBD1 is a possible D gene (6 bases). Per the germline V gene, CDR1 is LNHDA and CDR2 is SQIVND (reference sequence). The CDR3 has 16 residues. V lost 2 bases and J lost 4, with 17 bases in between. The CDR3 DNA follows: TGTGCCAGTAGTATATATCATTCAGGGGTTTCCTATGGCTACACCTTC. Its translation is CASSIYHSGVSYGYTF.

The J gene is TRBJ2-7, the V gene TRBV6-2 or TRBV6-3; 7 nucleotides agree with TRBD1. The germline CDR1 and CDR2 sequences are MNHEY and SVGEGT. There are 14 residues in the CDR3. The ends lost 2 bases at V and 5 bases at J; junction bases unmatched: 6. The CDR3 loop is CASSYLATGDEQYF. The CDR3 DNA reads as TGTGCCAGCAGTTACCTGGCCACAGGGGACGAGCAGTACTTC.

This rearrangement joins TRBV6-1 to TRBJ2-4; 8 bases match TRBD1. The germline CDR1 and CDR2 sequences are MNHNS and SASEGT. The trim removed 7 bases at V and 1 base at J, leaving 12 bases unmatched. This CDR3 contains 17 residues. This CDR3 reads CASIADRAIWAKNIQYF. The CDR3 DNA follows: TGTGCCAGCATCGCGGACAGGGCTATTTGGGCCAAAAACATTCAGTACTTC.

This chain links TRBV28 with TRBJ2-3; 7 nucleotides align to TRBD2. The CDR3 length is 18 residues. Germline V gene lookup returns CDR1 MDHEN and CDR2 SYDVKM. V dropped 6 bases and J dropped 0; count of bases not matched to a gene: 15. The CDR3 reads CASSTNRGDYPSTDTQYF. The CDR3 DNA follows: TGTGCCAGCAGCACAAACCGGGGGGACTACCCTAGCACAGATACGCAGTATTTT. Complete variable domain (other parts from reference TRBV28 and TRBJ2-3): DVKVTQSSRYLVKRTGEKVFLECVQDMDHENMFWYRQDPGLGLRLIYFSYDVKMKEKGDIPEGYSVSREKKERFSLILESASTNQTSMYLCASSTNRGDYPSTDTQYFGPGTRLTVL.

The rearrangement joins TRBV4-3 to TRBJ1-3; D not resolved. The V end lost 0 bases, the J end lost 4 bases, and 10 bases lay between the germline ends. The CDR3 loop spans 15 amino acids. CDR1 LGHNA and CDR2 YSLEER come from the germline V gene. In nucleotides, the CDR3 is TGCGCCAGCAGCCAAGATGGGTCTGGGGGAAACACCATATATTTT. It is translated as CASSQDGSGGNTIYF.

V is TRBV3-1 and J is TRBJ2-7; TRBD1 aligns across 7 bases. V shed 0 bases and J 7 bases; nucleotides not matched to a gene: 12. This CDR3 is built from 16 residues. Germline V gives CDR1 LGHDT, CDR2 YNNKEL (reference sequence). CDR3 nucleotide sequence: TGTGCCAGCAGCCAAGAGCGTGACAGGGCCTTTGGTGAGCAGTACTTC. Protein: CASSQERDRAFGEQYF.

The chain links TRBV4-2 to TRBJ1-1; 7 bases agree with TRBD1. This CDR3 is 17 amino acids long. J gave up 3 bases and V 1 base, and 11 bases lay outside the gene matches. In germline, CDR1 is LGHNA, CDR2 YNFKEQ. CDR3 DNA: TGTGCCAGCAGCCAAGCTCCTAGGTGGACAGGCCACACTGAAGCTTTCTTT. Its protein is CASSQAPRWTGHTEAFF.

The V and J genes are TRBV25-1 and TRBJ2-1; 7 positions match TRBD2. The CDR3 has 15 amino acids. Germline CDR1 and CDR2: MGHDK and SYGVNS. The V gene end was trimmed by 4 bases and the J gene end by 7 bases; junction bases not matched to a gene: 10. CDR3 region: CASSVRGGPGNEQFF. The CDR3 DNA sequence: TGTGCCAGCAGTGTTCGGGGAGGGCCCGGGAATGAGCAGTTCTTC.

The chain carries TRBV5-6 and TRBJ1-1; D perhaps matches TRBD1 (5 bases). Trimming left V 1 base short and J 0 bases short, with 13 bases between. Germline V gene sequence: CDR1 SGHDT, CDR2 YYEEEE. The CDR3 is 16 amino acids. CDR3 amino acids: CASSLIPGRLNTEAFF. The CDR3 DNA sequence: TGTGCCAGCAGCTTGATTCCGGGACGGCTGAACACTGAAGCTTTCTTT. The full variable domain, rest sourced from reference TRBV5-6 and TRBJ1-1, is DAGVTQSPTHLIKTRGQQVTLRCSPKSGHDTVSWYQQALGQGPQFIFQYYEEEERQRGNFPDRFSGHQFPNYSSELNVNALLLGDSALYLCASSLIPGRLNTEAFFGQGTRLTVV.

This chain connects TRBV7-9 to TRBJ1-1; tentative D call: TRBD1 (6 bases). This CDR3 region has 15 residues. From germline, CDR1 is SEHNR and CDR2 FQNEAQ (reference sequence). Trimming removed 1 base at V and 1 base at J, with 10 bases between. In DNA, the CDR3 is TGTGCCAGCAGCTTAGGGATCAGGGGGAACACTGAAGCTTTCTTT. It encodes CASSLGIRGNTEAFF.

V usage is TRBV7-6 and J usage is TRBJ2-1; 10 bases fit TRBD2. Germline V gene sequence: CDR1 SGHVS, CDR2 FNYEAQ. This CDR3 is 16 amino acids long. Losses at the gene ends were 1 base for V and 4 bases for J; bases not matched to a gene: 4. As DNA, the CDR3 is TGTGCCAGCAGCTTAGATAGCGGGGGGCTTTACAATGAGCAGTTCTTC. Translation gives CASSLDSGGLYNEQFF.

The rearrangement joins TRBV19 to TRBJ1-1; no clear D gene. This CDR3 spans 13 amino acids. Germline-derived CDR1 and CDR2 are LNHDA and SQIVND (reference sequence). V was shortened by 7 bases and J by 5 bases, with 14 bases between the two germline ends. The CDR3 DNA reads as TGTGCCAGTAAGGCTTCGGAGGGTACTGAAGCTTTCTTT. It translates to CASKASEGTEAFF.

The rearrangement uses TRBV11-1 and TRBJ1-2; tentative D call: TRBD1 (5 bases). Germline CDR1 reads SGHAT; CDR2 reads FQDESV (reference sequence). Trimming removed 2 bases at V and 3 bases at J, with 19 bases between. This CDR3 has 17 amino acids. CDR3 sequence (DNA): TGTGCCAGCAGCTTAAGGCCGGGCGCGGGGGAATACTATGGCTACACCTTC. This translates into CASSLRPGAGEYYGYTF.

The rearrangement joins TRBV19 to TRBJ2-5, with 8 bases that match TRBD2. The CDR3 spans 17 residues. From germline, CDR1 is LNHDA and CDR2 SQIVND (reference sequence). V lost 5 bases to trimming and J lost 1 base; unmatched junction nucleotides: 12. CDR3 nucleotide sequence: TGTGCCAGTAGTTGGTCAACTAGCGGCATACTCCAAGAGACCCAGTACTTC. This encodes CASSWSTSGILQETQYF.

In this sample, this clonotype turned up a few times. V usage is TRBV30 and J usage is TRBJ2-7; TRBD1 might be the D (6 bases). The CDR3 spans 13 residues. Looked up from germline, CDR1 is GTSNPN and CDR2 is SVGIG (reference sequence). With 0 bases removed from V and 4 bases from J, the gap between germline ends came to 10 bases. CDR3 sequence (DNA): TGTGCCTGGAGTGTGGGTCAGGGGTACGAGCAGTACTTC. Amino acids: CAWSVGQGYEQYF.

V usage is TRBV7-6 and J usage is TRBJ2-1; 8 positions agree with TRBD2. The CDR3 is 14 amino acids. J gave up 6 bases and V 7 bases, and 8 bases lay outside the gene matches. Germline V gene sequence: CDR1 SGHVS, CDR2 FNYEAQ. CDR3 protein: CASTPGRGGNEQFF. For the CDR3, the DNA is TGTGCCAGCACCCCAGGCCGGGGGGGCAATGAGCAGTTCTTC. The variable domain in full, with the rest retrieved from reference TRBV7-6 and TRBJ2-1, is GAGVSQSPRYKVTKRGQDVALRCDPISGHVSLYWYRQALGQGPEFLTYFNYEAQQDKSGLPNDRFSAERPEGSISTLTIQRTEQRDSAMYRCASTPGRGGNEQFFGPGTRLTVL.

The chain is built from TRBV6-1 and TRBJ2-5, with 10 bases identical to TRBD2. Germline V gene sequence: CDR1 MNHNS, CDR2 SASEGT. This CDR3 has 18 residues. J gave up 3 bases and V 2 bases, and 12 bases lay outside the gene matches. The CDR3 sequence is CASSELRGGLAVKETQYF. CDR3 coding DNA: TGTGCCAGCAGTGAACTTAGAGGAGGACTAGCGGTTAAAGAGACCCAGTACTTC.

This clonotype occurred a few times. J is TRBJ2-1 and V is TRBV5-6; D is undetermined. The CDR3 sequence is 12 residues long. V was clipped by 2 bases and J by 7 bases, with 7 bases between them. Germline V CDR1 and CDR2: SGHDT, YYEEEE. For the CDR3, the DNA is TGTGCCAGCAGCTTTGGTGGAAATGAGCAGTTCTTC. This translates into CASSFGGNEQFF.